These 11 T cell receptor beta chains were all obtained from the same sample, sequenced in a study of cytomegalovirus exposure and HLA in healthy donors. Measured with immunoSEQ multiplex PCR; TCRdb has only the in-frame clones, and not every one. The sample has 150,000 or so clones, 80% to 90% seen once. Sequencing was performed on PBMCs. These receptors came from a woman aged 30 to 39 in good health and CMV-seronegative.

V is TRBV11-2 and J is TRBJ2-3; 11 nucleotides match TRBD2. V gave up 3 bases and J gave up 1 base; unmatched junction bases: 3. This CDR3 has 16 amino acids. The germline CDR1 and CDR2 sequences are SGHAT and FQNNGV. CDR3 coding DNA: TGTGCCAGCAGCTTTTTTAGCGGGGGGGGCACAGATACGCAGTATTTT. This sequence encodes CASSFFSGGGTDTQYF.

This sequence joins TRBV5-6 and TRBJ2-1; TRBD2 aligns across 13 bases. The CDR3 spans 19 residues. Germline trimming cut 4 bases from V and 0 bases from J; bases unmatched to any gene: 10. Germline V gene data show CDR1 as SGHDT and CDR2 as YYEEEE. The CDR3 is CASSDGLAGVSSSYNEQFF. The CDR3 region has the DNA TGTGCCAGCAGCGACGGACTAGCGGGGGTTTCCAGCTCCTACAATGAGCAGTTCTTC.

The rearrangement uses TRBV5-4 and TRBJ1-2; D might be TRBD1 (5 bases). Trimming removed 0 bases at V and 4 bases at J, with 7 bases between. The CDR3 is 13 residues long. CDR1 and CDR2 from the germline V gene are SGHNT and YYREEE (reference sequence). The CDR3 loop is CASSLEGAYGYTF. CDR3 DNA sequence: TGTGCCAGCAGCTTGGAAGGGGCCTATGGCTACACCTTC.

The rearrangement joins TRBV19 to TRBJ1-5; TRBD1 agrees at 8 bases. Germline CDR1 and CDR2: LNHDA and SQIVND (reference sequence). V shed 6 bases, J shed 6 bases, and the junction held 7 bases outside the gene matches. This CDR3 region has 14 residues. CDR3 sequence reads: CASSLDRVGQPQHF. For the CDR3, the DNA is TGTGCCAGTAGCCTGGACAGGGTGGGTCAGCCCCAGCATTTT.

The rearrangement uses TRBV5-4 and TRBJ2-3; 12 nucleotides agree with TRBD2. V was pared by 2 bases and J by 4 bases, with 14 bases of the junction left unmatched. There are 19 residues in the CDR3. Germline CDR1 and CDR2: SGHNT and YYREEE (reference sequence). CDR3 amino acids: CASSFFPWLAGGRSDTQYF. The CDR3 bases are TGTGCCAGCAGCTTTTTTCCCTGGCTAGCGGGGGGGCGATCAGATACGCAGTATTTT.

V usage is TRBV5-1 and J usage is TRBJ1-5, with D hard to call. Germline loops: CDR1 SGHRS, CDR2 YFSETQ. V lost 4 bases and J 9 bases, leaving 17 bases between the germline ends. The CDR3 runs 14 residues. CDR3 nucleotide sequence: TGCGCCAGCAGCGAATATGACCCAGAGGGGCCCCAGCATTTT. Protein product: CASSEYDPEGPQHF.

In DNA, the CDR3 is TGTGCCAGCAGGGAGGGCGGGGGGTTGGCCTACAATGAGCAGTTCTTC. It is translated as CASREGGGLAYNEQFF. V is TRBV5-6 and J is TRBJ2-1; 8 bases are shared with TRBD2. Germline V CDR1 and CDR2: SGHDT, YYEEEE. V lost 5 bases, J lost 2 bases, and 9 bases stayed unmatched. This CDR3 has 16 residues.

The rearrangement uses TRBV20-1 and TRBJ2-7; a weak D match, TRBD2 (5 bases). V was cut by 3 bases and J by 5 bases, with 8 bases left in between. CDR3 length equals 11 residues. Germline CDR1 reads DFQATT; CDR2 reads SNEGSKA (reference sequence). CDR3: CSASFGDEQYF. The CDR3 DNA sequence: TGCAGTGCTAGTTTCGGGGACGAGCAGTACTTC.

CDR3 bases: TGTGCCAGCAGCCAAGGGGTTGGGGAGCTGTTTTTT. Translating it yields CASSQGVGELFF. The rearrangement links TRBV5-4 to TRBJ2-2, with a tentative D call TRBD1 (5 bases). The CDR3 has 12 residues. V was clipped by 4 bases and J by 8 bases, with 9 bases between them. The germline CDR1 and CDR2 sequences are SGHNT and YYREEE (reference sequence).

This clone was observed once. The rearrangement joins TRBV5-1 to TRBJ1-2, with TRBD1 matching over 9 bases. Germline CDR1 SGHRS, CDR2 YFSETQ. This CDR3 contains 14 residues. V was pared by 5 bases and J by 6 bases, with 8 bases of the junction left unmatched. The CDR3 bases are TGCGCCAGCAGTACAGGGGGCAATTCGGATGGCTACACCTTC. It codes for CASSTGGNSDGYTF. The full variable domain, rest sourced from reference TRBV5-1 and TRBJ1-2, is KAGVTQTPRYLIKTRGQQVTLSCSPISGHRSVSWYQQTPGQGLQFLFEYFSETQRNKGNFPGRFSGRQFSNSRSEMNVSTLELGDSALYLCASSTGGNSDGYTFGSGTRLTVV.

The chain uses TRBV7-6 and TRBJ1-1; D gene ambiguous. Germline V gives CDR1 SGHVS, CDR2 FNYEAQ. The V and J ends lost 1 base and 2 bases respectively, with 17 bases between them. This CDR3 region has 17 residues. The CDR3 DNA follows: TGTGCCAGCAGCTTAGTCTTGGCAAGCCAGCGTAACACTGAAGCTTTCTTT. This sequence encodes CASSLVLASQRNTEAFF.